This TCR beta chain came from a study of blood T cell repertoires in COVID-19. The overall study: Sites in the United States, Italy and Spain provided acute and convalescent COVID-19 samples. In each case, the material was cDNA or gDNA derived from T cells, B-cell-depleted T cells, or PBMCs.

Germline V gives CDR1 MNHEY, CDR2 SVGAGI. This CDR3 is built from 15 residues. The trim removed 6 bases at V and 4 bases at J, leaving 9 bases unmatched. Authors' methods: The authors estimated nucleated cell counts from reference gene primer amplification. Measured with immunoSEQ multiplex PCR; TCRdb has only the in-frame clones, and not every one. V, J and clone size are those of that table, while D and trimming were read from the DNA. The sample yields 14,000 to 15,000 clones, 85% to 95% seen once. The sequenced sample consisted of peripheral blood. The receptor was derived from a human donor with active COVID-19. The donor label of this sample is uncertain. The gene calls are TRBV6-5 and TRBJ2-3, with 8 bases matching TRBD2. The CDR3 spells CASSYGGGKADTQYF. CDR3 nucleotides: TGTGCCAGCAGCTACGGGGGGGGAAAGGCAGATACGCAGTATTTT.